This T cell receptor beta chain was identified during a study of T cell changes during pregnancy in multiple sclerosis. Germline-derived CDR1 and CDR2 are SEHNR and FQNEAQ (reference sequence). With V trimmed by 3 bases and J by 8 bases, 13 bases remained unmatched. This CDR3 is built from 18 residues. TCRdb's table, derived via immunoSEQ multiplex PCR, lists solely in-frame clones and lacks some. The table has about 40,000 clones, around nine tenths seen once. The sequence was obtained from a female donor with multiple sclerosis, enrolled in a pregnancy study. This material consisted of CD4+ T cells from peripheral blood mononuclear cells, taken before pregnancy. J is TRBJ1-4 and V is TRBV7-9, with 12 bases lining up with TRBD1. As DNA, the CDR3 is TGTGCCAGCAGCTTTGGTGGGACAGGGGGCGCTGGGAGAGAAAAACTGTTTTTT. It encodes CASSFGGTGGAGREKLFF.